These 14 T cell receptor beta chains originate from one sample sequenced in a study of T cell repertoires in cytomegalovirus infection. TCRdb used MiXCR to reprocess the reads, holding one entry per CDR3 protein. Seen here are roughly 320,000 distinct CDR3 sequences, roughly a tenth observed once, and the top ten hold approximately 2.4%. Sequencing was performed on PBMCs. These receptors were obtained from a human donor in good health (CMV status not recorded). Some clones in this sample may be carry-over from other donors' samples.

This clonotype was counted at least ten times. The V call is TRBV7-9, the J call TRBJ2-7, with a tentative D call TRBD1 (7 bases). The CDR3 has 15 amino acids. V lost 5 bases to trimming and J lost 2 bases, with 16 bases between them. Germline V lookup: CDR1 SEHNR, CDR2 FQNEAQ (reference sequence). CDR3 sequence (DNA): TGTGCCAGCAGCAAGTTCGCCAGGGGGGCCTACGAGCAGTACTTC. Residues: CASSKFARGAYEQYF.

This clonotype was counted ten times or more. J is TRBJ2-1 and V is TRBV7-2; D call uncertain. This CDR3 has 11 residues. The germline V gene encodes CDR1 SGHTA and CDR2 FQGNSA. V was shortened by 5 bases and J by 6 bases, with 5 bases between the two germline ends. CDR3 nucleotide sequence: TGTGCCAGCAGCGAGATCAATGAGCAGTTCTTC. Residues: CASSEINEQFF. Based on the CDR3 plus reference TRBV7-2 and TRBJ2-1, the full variable domain is GAGVSQSPSNKVTEKGKDVELRCDPISGHTALYWYRQSLGQGLEFLIYFQGNSAPDKSGLPSDRFSAERTGGSVSTLTIQRTQQEDSAVYLCASSEINEQFFGPGTRLTVL.

This clonotype was found many times. The chain has TRBV23-1 and TRBJ1-5, with TRBD1 matching over 11 bases. TRBV23-1 is an ORF, and what it does is uncertain. J gave up 0 bases and V 4 bases, and 5 bases lay outside the gene matches. CDR3 length: 17 amino acids. This chain's CDR3 is CASSPIGTGGSNQPQHF. For the CDR3, the DNA is TGCGCCAGCAGTCCAATTGGGACAGGGGGTAGCAATCAGCCCCAGCATTTT.

This clonotype was found many times. This sequence joins TRBV18 and TRBJ1-4; possibly TRBD1 for D (5 bases). Per germline, CDR1 KGHSH and CDR2 LQKENI. V was cut by 4 bases and J by 0 bases, with 9 bases left in between. The CDR3 has 15 residues. The CDR3 spells CASSHPGPTNEKLFF. The CDR3 DNA follows: TGTGCCAGCTCACATCCGGGGCCAACTAATGAAAAACTGTTTTTT.

This clonotype was picked up a small number of times. V gene TRBV14 combines with J gene TRBJ2-5; D unresolved. Trimming removed 1 base from V and 1 base from J, with 19 bases in between. The CDR3 runs to 18 residues. The germline gives CDR1 SGHDN, CDR2 FVKESK. The CDR3 nucleotides are TGTGCCAGCAGCCAAGGGCGGACGATTTTTTTTGGCCAAGAGACCCAGTACTTC. This encodes CASSQGRTIFFGQETQYF.

This clonotype was counted ten times or more. J is TRBJ1-2 and V is TRBV12-3 or TRBV12-4, with 12 bases identical to TRBD1. The CDR3 loop spans 14 amino acids. J lost 2 bases, V lost 8 bases, and 3 bases had no gene match. This chain's CDR3 is CASGDRGLNYGYTF. CDR3 sequence (DNA): TGTGCCAGCGGGGACAGGGGGCTAAACTATGGCTACACCTTC.

This clonotype was observed a few times. This chain joins TRBV14 and TRBJ1-6; D is undetermined. V lost 8 bases to trimming and J lost 5 bases, with 7 bases between them. The CDR3 loop spans 12 amino acids. Germline V gene sequence: CDR1 SGHDN, CDR2 FVKESK. The CDR3, as DNA: TGTGCCAGCGGGTTCGATAATTCACCCCTCCACTTT. It yields the protein CASGFDNSPLHF.

This clonotype was detected many times. The V gene is TRBV9, the J gene TRBJ1-1, with TRBD1 matching over 8 bases. Germline V gene sequence: CDR1 SGDLS, CDR2 YYNGEE. Losses at the gene ends were 4 bases for V and 4 bases for J; bases not matched to a gene: 6. CDR3 size: 14 residues. The DNA of the CDR3 is TGTGCCAGCAGCCCAGGGACAGGAAGCACTGAAGCTTTCTTT. It is translated as CASSPGTGSTEAFF.

This clonotype has more than one count but fewer than ten. This chain uses TRBV12-3 or TRBV12-4 with TRBJ1-2; 11 bases fit TRBD1. With V trimmed by 7 bases and J by 2 bases, 12 bases remained unmatched. This CDR3 comprises 17 residues. As DNA, the CDR3 is TGTGCCAGCAAGCTACCGGGACAGGGGGACTACAACTATGGCTACACCTTC. The encoded protein is CASKLPGQGDYNYGYTF.

This clonotype was seen at least ten times. The chain employs TRBV7-2 and TRBJ2-6, with D uncertain. Germline CDR1 and CDR2: SGHTA and FQGNSA. The length of the CDR3 is 15 residues. Between the trimmed V and J ends, which lost 4 bases and 0 bases, there was a span of 7 bases. CDR3 in amino acids: CASSSWSSGANVLTF. The CDR3 nucleotides are TGTGCCAGCAGCTCCTGGAGCTCTGGGGCCAACGTCCTGACTTTC. The variable domain in full, completed from reference TRBV7-2 and TRBJ2-6, reads GAGVSQSPSNKVTEKGKDVELRCDPISGHTALYWYRQSLGQGLEFLIYFQGNSAPDKSGLPSDRFSAERTGGSVSTLTIQRTQQEDSAVYLCASSSWSSGANVLTFGAGSRLTVL.

This clonotype was detected many times. V gene TRBV7-2 combines with J gene TRBJ2-5; D is unclear. The CDR3 is made up of 11 amino acids. Trimming shortened V by 4 bases and J by 7 bases, and 7 bases separated the two germline ends. Germline CDR1 SGHTA, CDR2 FQGNSA. The CDR3 loop is CASSSVATQYF. The CDR3 DNA is TGTGCCAGCAGCTCTGTCGCGACCCAGTACTTC.

The rearrangement uses TRBV23-1 and TRBJ2-2; D is unclear. TRBV23-1 counts as an open reading frame of uncertain function. V was shortened by 0 bases and J by 0 bases, with 20 bases between the two germline ends. The CDR3 runs to 20 residues. The CDR3 sequence: CASSQSKDGAYTANTGELFF. The DNA of the CDR3 is TGCGCCAGCAGTCAATCCAAAGACGGAGCTTACACGGCGAACACCGGGGAGCTGTTTTTT.

This clonotype was detected only a few times. The V and J genes are TRBV19 and TRBJ1-1; D uncertain. Germline V CDR1 and CDR2: LNHDA, SQIVND (reference sequence). Trimming left V 5 bases short and J 1 base short, with 8 bases between. The CDR3 sequence is 13 residues long. CDR3 residues: CASSRRENTEAFF. CDR3 DNA: TGTGCCAGTAGTCGGAGGGAGAACACTGAAGCTTTCTTT.

This clonotype was counted many times. The chain couples TRBV7-8 to TRBJ2-1; D unclear. Germline CDR1 is SGHVS and CDR2 is FQNEAQ. The CDR3 spans 14 residues. The V end was cut by 1 base, the J end by 5 bases, with 9 bases between. The CDR3 is CASSLDRAHNEQFF. DNA for the CDR3: TGTGCCAGCAGCTTAGACCGGGCCCACAATGAGCAGTTCTTC.